The 26 T cell receptor beta chains below were found in one sample sequenced in a study of blood T cell repertoires in COVID-19. This table comes from immunoSEQ multiplex PCR, and its TCRdb copy is limited to in-frame clones, with some not included. The sample includes hundreds of thousands of clones, 86% of them seen just once. Sequencing was carried out using PBMCs or T cells enriched from blood (not recorded which). The receptors were sampled from a man in his forties who had recovered from COVID-19.

The chain employs TRBV18 and TRBJ2-2, with TRBD2 matching over 12 bases. V shed 6 bases, J shed 7 bases, and the junction held 9 bases outside the gene matches. The germline gives CDR1 KGHSH, CDR2 LQKENI. The CDR3 is made up of 16 amino acids. CDR3 DNA: TGTGCCAGCTCCCATGGACTAGCGGGAAATGTCGGGGAGCTGTTTTTT. It specifies CASSHGLAGNVGELFF.

This chain links TRBV10-3 with TRBJ2-1, with 9 bases lining up with TRBD1. Trimming removed 2 bases from V and 3 bases from J; junction bases left unmatched: 5. This CDR3 has 16 amino acids. Germline V gene sequence: CDR1 ENHRY, CDR2 SYGVKD. CDR3 coding DNA: TGTGCCATCAGTGAGCCGGGACAGGGCTACTACAATGAGCAGTTCTTC. Encoded protein: CAISEPGQGYYNEQFF.

V gene TRBV5-1 combines with J gene TRBJ2-5; TRBD1 agrees at 9 bases. Germline assignment: CDR1 SGHRS and CDR2 YFSETQ. Trimming took 4 bases from V and 4 from J; bases not matched to a gene: 5. CDR3 size: 14 residues. CDR3 amino acids: CASSRGQGGETQYF. CDR3 sequence (DNA): TGCGCCAGCAGCCGGGGACAGGGCGGAGAGACCCAGTACTTC.

The chain recombines TRBV4-3 with TRBJ2-2; no definite D call. This CDR3 contains 14 residues. Trimming took 0 bases from V and 4 from J, leaving 6 bases between them. CDR1 is LGHNA, CDR2 YSLEER, per germline. The CDR3 protein is CASSQDSRTGELFF. CDR3 DNA: TGCGCCAGCAGCCAAGATAGCCGCACCGGGGAGCTGTTTTTT.

The CDR3 nucleotides are TGCAGCGTCGACAGCGGGGGAGTCACAGATACGCAGTATTTT. Amino acid sequence: CSVDSGGVTDTQYF. V usage is TRBV29-1 and J usage is TRBJ2-3; TRBD2 matches at 8 bases. The CDR3 consists of 14 residues. V lost 6 bases to trimming and J lost 2 bases; unmatched junction nucleotides: 7. Germline V gene lookup returns CDR1 SQVTM and CDR2 ANQGSEA.

On this clone: This sample also contains other DNA sequences that code for the same CDR3. The chain recombines TRBV15 with TRBJ2-1; D ambiguous. The V gene's germline CDR1 is LNHNV and CDR2 YYDKDF (reference sequence). This CDR3 comprises 13 residues. Trimming removed 1 base at V and 6 bases at J, with 7 bases between. The CDR3 DNA is TGTGCCACCAGCAGAGGCCAGTTCAATGAGCAGTTCTTC. Protein: CATSRGQFNEQFF.

The gene calls are TRBV30 and TRBJ1-2; D gene unclear. The V gene's germline CDR1 is GTSNPN and CDR2 SVGIG (reference sequence). Trimming took 0 bases from V and 4 from J, leaving 9 bases between them. The CDR3 is 13 residues long. The CDR3 DNA sequence: TGTGCCTGGAGTGTACTCCCGGTCTATGGCTACACCTTC. Amino acid sequence: CAWSVLPVYGYTF.

This chain links TRBV29-1 with TRBJ2-7, with D unclear. In germline, CDR1 is SQVTM, CDR2 ANQGSEA. V was cut by 0 bases and J by 4 bases, with 7 bases left in between. The CDR3 loop spans 12 amino acids. This chain's CDR3 is CSVEEPRYEQYF. The CDR3 nucleotides read TGCAGCGTTGAAGAACCCCGGTACGAGCAGTACTTC.

The rearrangement links TRBV19 to TRBJ2-7; D is uncertain. The V gene lost 5 bases and the J gene lost 5 bases, with 19 bases spanning the gap. Germline CDR1 and CDR2: LNHDA and SQIVND (reference sequence). The CDR3 has 15 amino acids. The CDR3 reads CASSQWASRSDEQYF. CDR3 nucleotides: TGTGCCAGTAGTCAGTGGGCCAGCCGTTCCGACGAGCAGTACTTC.

This chain joins TRBV19 and TRBJ1-1, with D unclear. This CDR3 contains 16 residues. The V end lost 1 base, the J end lost 3 bases, and 15 bases lay between the germline ends. Germline V gene sequence: CDR1 LNHDA, CDR2 SQIVND (reference sequence). CDR3 bases: TGTGCCAGTAGTATAGGAAGGGCCAAGGGAGACACTGAAGCTTTCTTT. Translated, it gives CASSIGRAKGDTEAFF.

This clone was counted between two and nine times. The chain employs TRBV10-3 and TRBJ2-1; TRBD2 matches at 9 bases. With V trimmed by 4 bases and J by 7 bases, 8 bases remained unmatched. Germline lookup yields CDR1 ENHRY and CDR2 SYGVKD. The CDR3 consists of 15 residues. DNA of the CDR3: TGTGCCATCAGTGTTGGTAGCGGGAGTTCGAATGAGCAGTTCTTC. Translation: CAISVGSGSSNEQFF.

The rearrangement uses TRBV2 and TRBJ2-2; 11 bases are shared with TRBD2. The CDR3 totals 15 residues. From germline, CDR1 is SNHLY and CDR2 FYNNEI. The junction had 2 bases not matched to a gene; V was cut back by 3 bases and J by 5 bases. This CDR3 is CASSEASGRTGELFF. Written as DNA, the CDR3 is TGTGCCAGCAGTGAGGCTAGCGGGAGGACCGGGGAGCTGTTTTTT.

The chain is built from TRBV5-8 and TRBJ1-2; D is undetermined. The V end lost 7 bases, the J end lost 2 bases, and 15 bases lay between the germline ends. The CDR3 covers 14 residues. Germline V gives CDR1 SGHTS, CDR2 YDEGEE. The CDR3 region has the DNA TGTGCCAGCGGATACAGTCCCCACAACTATGGCTACACCTTC. Protein product: CASGYSPHNYGYTF.

The chain carries TRBV27 and TRBJ2-1; the D gene is possibly TRBD2 (6 bases). CDR1 is MNHEY, CDR2 SMNVEV, per germline (reference sequence). V gave up 7 bases and J gave up 2 bases, with 12 bases separating them. The CDR3 contains 14 residues. CDR3 sequence reads: CASTVSGAYNEQFF. In DNA form, the CDR3 reads TGTGCCAGCACCGTGTCGGGGGCCTACAATGAGCAGTTCTTC.

The rearrangement links TRBV12-3 or TRBV12-4 to TRBJ2-7, with D maybe TRBD1 (6 bases). The V gene lost 6 bases and the J gene lost 5 bases, with 11 bases spanning the gap. This CDR3 comprises 12 residues. DNA of the CDR3: TGTGCCAGCAGATCCCAGGGGAACGAGCAGTACTTC. This codes for CASRSQGNEQYF.

The rearrangement links TRBV10-3 to TRBJ1-6; D is perhaps TRBD1 (6 bases). The germline V and J ends were trimmed by 0 bases and 6 bases, with 12 bases remaining between them. The CDR3 covers 16 residues. CDR1 ENHRY and CDR2 SYGVKD come from the germline V gene. CDR3 residues: CAISESAGASNSPLHF. The CDR3 nucleotides read TGTGCCATCAGTGAGTCAGCAGGGGCGTCTAATTCACCCCTCCACTTT.

The chain is built from TRBV5-4 and TRBJ1-3; 7 bases map to TRBD1. Germline trimming cut 4 bases from V and 4 bases from J; bases unmatched to any gene: 11. The germline V gene has CDR1 SGHNT and CDR2 YYREEE (reference sequence). The length of the CDR3 is 16 residues. The chain's CDR3 is CASSTGQFPSGNTIYF. In nucleotides, the CDR3 is TGTGCCAGCAGCACGGGACAGTTCCCCTCAGGAAACACCATATATTTT.

The CDR3 DNA follows: TGTGCCACCAGCATTGGGGGGGCTGTTGGAAACACCATATATTTT. It is translated as CATSIGGAVGNTIYF. The rearrangement links TRBV15 to TRBJ1-3, with D possibly being TRBD1 (6 bases). V was shortened by 4 bases and J by 3 bases, with 13 bases between the two germline ends. Germline-derived CDR1 and CDR2 are LNHNV and YYDKDF (reference sequence). CDR3 size: 15 residues.

The chain employs TRBV4-3 and TRBJ1-1; D not resolved. The CDR3 covers 15 residues. Germline V gene sequence: CDR1 LGHNA, CDR2 YSLEER. Trimming cost V 4 bases and J 0 bases, with 12 bases left between them. Here the CDR3 DNA reads TGCGCCAGCAGCCTGGGAGAGGCCGTGAACACTGAAGCTTTCTTT. Translated: CASSLGEAVNTEAFF.

The chain is built from TRBV11-2 and TRBJ1-2; 7 bases line up with TRBD1. The CDR3 is 15 amino acids. V lost 7 bases, J lost 7 bases, and 15 bases stayed unmatched. Germline CDR1 SGHAT, CDR2 FQNNGV. The CDR3 reads CASILIPGQSSGYTF. DNA of the CDR3: TGTGCCAGCATCCTCATACCGGGACAGAGTAGTGGCTACACCTTC.

The CDR3 loop reads CASSSQGNEQFF. The CDR3 DNA follows: TGTGCCAGCAGTTCACAGGGGAATGAGCAGTTCTTC. This chain connects TRBV12-3 or TRBV12-4 to TRBJ2-1; 7 positions agree with TRBD1. With V trimmed by 4 bases and J by 7 bases, 1 base remained unmatched. This CDR3 comprises 12 residues.

Here the CDR3 DNA reads TGCGCCAGCAGCCAAGATCCGGGGACAGGGGTGAGCTCCTACAATGAGCAGTTCTTC. Translating it yields CASSQDPGTGVSSYNEQFF. The chain carries TRBV4-3 and TRBJ2-1, with TRBD1 identical over 10 bases. Germline assignment: CDR1 LGHNA and CDR2 YSLEER. The CDR3 runs 19 residues. Germline trimming cut 0 bases from V and 0 bases from J; bases unmatched to any gene: 8.

This clone was counted only a few times. V usage is TRBV18 and J usage is TRBJ1-6, with a possible D match to TRBD1 (6 bases). Deletions cut 0 bases from V and 7 bases from J, with 22 bases between. Germline CDR1 and CDR2: KGHSH and LQKENI. This CDR3 is built from 19 residues. CDR3 sequence: CASSPPRGTSLPSNSPLHF. DNA of the CDR3: TGTGCCAGCTCACCACCGAGGGGGACATCTCTCCCTTCAAATTCACCCCTCCACTTT. Complete variable domain (other parts from reference TRBV18 and TRBJ1-6): NAGVMQNPRHLVRRRGQEARLRCSPMKGHSHVYWYRQLPEEGLKFMVYLQKENIIDESGMPKERFSAEFPKEGPSILRIQQVVRGDSAAYFCASSPPRGTSLPSNSPLHFGNGTRLTVT.

The genes are TRBV18 and TRBJ2-1; unclear D gene. V was cut by 2 bases and J by 3 bases, with 8 bases left in between. CDR3 length: 14 amino acids. CDR1 KGHSH and CDR2 LQKENI come from the germline V gene. CDR3 in amino acids: CASSPGANYNEQFF. The CDR3, as DNA: TGTGCCAGCTCACCAGGAGCAAACTACAATGAGCAGTTCTTC.

The CDR3 coding sequence is TGTGCCAGCAGCAAAGCGCTCTACGCTCACGGACAGGACTACGAGCAGTACTTC. Protein sequence: CASSKALYAHGQDYEQYF. The rearrangement links TRBV21-1 to TRBJ2-7; the table gives TRBD1 as D, unverified against the DNA. TRBV21-1 is tagged as a pseudogene. The CDR3 consists of 18 residues.

V and J are TRBV18 and TRBJ1-1; tentatively, D is TRBD1 (5 bases). V lost 5 bases and J 4 bases, leaving 14 bases between the germline ends. The CDR3 spans 14 residues. Germline CDR1 and CDR2: KGHSH and LQKENI. The CDR3, as DNA: TGTGCCAGCTCAACCGGACAATGGGGCACTGAAGCTTTCTTT. As protein: CASSTGQWGTEAFF.